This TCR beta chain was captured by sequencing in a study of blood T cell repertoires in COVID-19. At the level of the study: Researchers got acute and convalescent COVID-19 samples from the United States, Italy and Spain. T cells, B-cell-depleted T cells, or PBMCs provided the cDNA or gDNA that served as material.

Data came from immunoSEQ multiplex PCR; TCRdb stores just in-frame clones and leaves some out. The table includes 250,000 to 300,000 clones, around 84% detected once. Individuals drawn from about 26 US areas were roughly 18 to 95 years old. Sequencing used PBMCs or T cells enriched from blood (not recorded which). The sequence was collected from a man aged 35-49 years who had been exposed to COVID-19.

The CDR3, as DNA: TGTGCCAGCAGCTCGGACAGGGGGCCCTACGAGCAGTACTTC. Translation gives CASSSDRGPYEQYF. The rearrangement links TRBV5-4 to TRBJ2-7; 11 positions agree with TRBD1. V gave up 3 bases and J gave up 2 bases; unmatched junction bases: 1. The germline gives CDR1 SGHNT, CDR2 YYREEE (reference sequence). This CDR3 contains 14 residues.